One and the same sample provided the 4 T cell receptor beta chains below, sequenced in a study of PD-L1 blockade in urothelial cancer. Data came from immunoSEQ multiplex PCR; TCRdb stores just in-frame clones and leaves some out. The sample records 35,000 to 45,000 clones, roughly nine tenths being singletons. Time point: peripheral blood 6 weeks after treatment start. Sequenced here: PBMCs, sampled around atezolizumab (anti-PD-L1) treatment. These receptors were taken from a man aged 65-85 years with urothelial cancer.

The V and J genes are TRBV5-3 and TRBJ2-3; 10 positions match TRBD2. TRBV5-3 is sorted into the ORF group, with uncertain function. Unmatched junction bases numbered 5, after V lost 2 bases and J lost 2 bases. There are 16 residues in the CDR3. CDR3 DNA: TGTGCCAGAAGCTTAGGGCTAGCGGGAGACACAGATACGCAGTATTTT. Protein sequence: CARSLGLAGDTDTQYF.

This clone was observed a few times. V gene TRBV5-1 combines with J gene TRBJ2-2, with 11 bases aligning to TRBD2. The V segment lost 0 bases and the J segment 4 bases; nucleotides outside the gene matches: 2. The germline V gene encodes CDR1 SGHRS and CDR2 YFSETQ. The CDR3 has 16 residues. The CDR3 region has the DNA TGCGCCAGCAGCTTGGGACTAGCGGGGAGCACCGGGGAGCTGTTTTTT. It is translated as CASSLGLAGSTGELFF.

The V and J genes are TRBV19 and TRBJ2-7; TRBD1 agrees at 7 bases. The CDR3 covers 13 residues. J gave up 3 bases and V 5 bases, and 4 bases lay outside the gene matches. Germline loops: CDR1 LNHDA, CDR2 SQIVND (reference sequence). The CDR3, as DNA: TGTGCCAGTAGTGTTGCAGGGGGCTACGAGCAGTACTTC. Its protein product is CASSVAGGYEQYF.

V usage is TRBV18 and J usage is TRBJ1-5; TRBD1 matches at 8 bases. Germline assignment: CDR1 KGHSH and CDR2 LQKENI. Trimming removed 5 bases from V and 6 bases from J; junction bases left unmatched: 6. CDR3 length equals 14 residues. Here the CDR3 reads CASSSGQGVQPQHF. In DNA, the CDR3 is TGTGCCAGCTCATCCGGACAGGGCGTTCAGCCCCAGCATTTT.